This T cell receptor beta chain was obtained from a study of early T cells in non-severe SARS-CoV-2 infection. Unique molecular identifiers were added to individual cDNA molecules. Via MiXCR, TCRdb re-called the 5' RACE reads, giving one row per CDR3 protein. The sample comprises about 67,000 distinct CDR3 sequences, around 10% of which are singletons, and roughly 3.8% rests with the top ten. This clonotype was observed a handful of times. Sequencing was done on a sample of whole blood. This sequence was found in an adult who was a healthcare worker with PCR-confirmed SARS-CoV-2 infection or an uninfected control (not recorded which).

CDR3 in amino acids: CASSQDGGLAGGETQYF. The CDR3 nucleotides are TGCGCCAGCAGCCAAGATGGTGGACTAGCGGGAGGAGAGACCCAGTACTTC. The rearrangement joins TRBV4-1 to TRBJ2-5; TRBD2 matches 14 bases. Germline V gene data show CDR1 as MGHRA and CDR2 as YSYEKL. J lost 4 bases, V lost 0 bases, and 4 bases had no gene match. The CDR3 runs 17 residues.